The rows below give T cell receptor beta chains drawn from one sample of a study of T cell responses to AZD1222 COVID-19 vaccine. Data came from immunoSEQ multiplex PCR; TCRdb stores just in-frame clones and leaves some out. The sample comprises roughly 150,000 clones, 75% to 90% of which are singletons, and 4.7% rests with the top ten. The source was peripheral blood, collected on day 0 of AZD1222 vaccination. The receptors originated from an adult in good health. Each CDR3 is given with its conserved first and last residue. D genes are given only for firm matches. Expanded clones are given a class, and other clones once, few, many or no size at all.

clone size,J gene,V gene,D gene,CDR3 protein,CDR3 DNA
NA,TRBJ1-1,TRBV7-9,NA,CASSLGANTEAFF,TGTGCCAGCAGCTTAGGAGCGAACACTGAAGCTTTCTTT
NA,TRBJ2-7,TRBV14,NA,CASSQEWSTYEQYF,TGTGCCAGCAGCCAAGAATGGAGCACCTACGAGCAGTACTTC
NA,TRBJ2-7,TRBV28,NA,CASSSLQVEQYF,TGTGCCAGCAGTTCCCTCCAGGTCGAGCAGTACTTC
NA,TRBJ2-1,TRBV12-3/TRBV12-4,NA,CASSPDRYNEQFF,TGTGCCAGCAGTCCGGACAGATACAATGAGCAGTTCTTC
NA,TRBJ1-2,TRBV30,NA,CAWTGPIPGYGYTF,TGTGCCTGGACCGGGCCAATACCAGGCTATGGCTACACCTTC
NA,TRBJ1-1,TRBV6-5,NA,CASRLYLDGPRAFF,TGTGCCAGCAGGCTTTATCTGGACGGTCCGAGAGCTTTCTTT
NA,TRBJ2-5,TRBV11-2,TRBD2,CASSLSWASGGGETQYF,TGTGCCAGCAGCTTAAGTTGGGCTAGCGGGGGAGGCGAGACCCAGTACTTC
NA,TRBJ1-3,TRBV7-8,TRBD1,CASSFRTGGGNTIYF,TGTGCCAGCAGCTTTAGAACAGGGGGCGGAAACACCATATATTTT
NA,TRBJ2-3,TRBV15,NA,CATSRDDPGSTDTQYF,TGTGCCACCAGCAGAGATGATCCGGGGAGCACAGATACGCAGTATTTT
once,TRBJ1-2,TRBV29-1,NA,CSVLEGYTF,TGCAGCGTTCTGGAGGGCTACACCTTC
NA,TRBJ2-7,TRBV3-1/TRBV3-2,TRBD2,CASSQLASGPYEQYF,TGTGCCAGCAGCCAACTGGCTAGCGGACCCTACGAGCAGTACTTC
NA,TRBJ2-2,TRBV5-1,NA,CASSLEVLNLFTGELFF,TGCGCCAGCAGCTTGGAGGTTTTGAATCTATTTACCGGGGAGCTGTTTTTT
NA,TRBJ2-7,TRBV5-5,NA,CASSSQAYEQYF,TGTGCCAGCAGCTCCCAGGCCTACGAGCAGTACTTC
NA,TRBJ2-5,TRBV7-7,TRBD1,CASSSNRGAWETQYF,TGTGCTAGCAGCTCAAACAGGGGCGCCTGGGAGACCCAGTACTTC
NA,TRBJ1-2,TRBV18,NA,CASSPARDRPGGGYTF,TGTGCCAGCTCACCAGCGAGAGACAGGCCGGGCGGCGGCTACACCTTC
NA,TRBJ2-1,TRBV7-3,NA,CASNLGGRSNEQFF,TGTGCCAGCAACTTAGGGGGAAGAAGTAATGAGCAGTTCTTC
NA,TRBJ1-1,TRBV11-2,NA,CASSLRGSEAFF,TGTGCCAGCAGCTTACGAGGGTCAGAAGCTTTCTTT
once,TRBJ1-1,TRBV30,NA,CALSPGNMNTEAFF,TGTGCCTTGAGCCCTGGGAATATGAACACTGAAGCTTTCTTT
NA,TRBJ2-7,TRBV4-2,TRBD2,CASSQPTSGSSYEQYF,TGTGCCAGCAGCCAGCCTACTAGCGGGAGCTCCTACGAGCAGTACTTC
NA,TRBJ2-1,TRBV9,TRBD2,CASSVGTSGRNEQFF,TGTGCCAGCAGCGTTGGGACTAGCGGGAGAAATGAGCAGTTCTTC
NA,TRBJ1-2,TRBV7-2,NA,CASSLDWRAGNYGYTF,TGTGCCAGCAGCTTAGATTGGAGGGCGGGTAACTATGGCTACACCTTC
NA,TRBJ1-5,TRBV12-3/TRBV12-4,NA,CASSFQENQPQHF,TGTGCCAGCAGTTTCCAGGAGAATCAGCCCCAGCATTTT
NA,TRBJ2-1,TRBV6-6,NA,CASGSSKFGEQFF,TGTGCCAGCGGATCCTCCAAGTTTGGTGAGCAGTTCTTC
NA,TRBJ2-1,TRBV19,TRBD2,CASSISGSRGGEQFF,TGTGCCAGTAGTATTAGCGGGAGTCGTGGTGGTGAGCAGTTCTTC
NA,TRBJ2-5,TRBV5-1,NA,CASSFSKETQYF,TGCGCCAGCAGCTTTAGTAAGGAGACCCAGTACTTC
NA,TRBJ1-4,TRBV27,NA,CASKPQGGGEKLFF,TGTGCCAGCAAGCCTCAGGGAGGGGGGGAAAAACTGTTTTTT
NA,TRBJ2-2,TRBV28,NA,CASTWVGRSNTGELFF,TGTGCCAGCACCTGGGTGGGTCGGTCGAACACCGGGGAGCTGTTTTTT
once,TRBJ2-1,TRBV4-2,TRBD1,CASSQTSDRGQFF,TGTGCCAGCAGCCAGACGAGCGACAGGGGGCAGTTCTTC
NA,TRBJ2-7,TRBV18,NA,CASSPSGVTGYEQYF,TGTGCCAGCTCACCCTCAGGGGTTACCGGCTACGAGCAGTACTTC
few,TRBJ2-2,TRBV3-1/TRBV3-2,TRBD1,CASSRNQGANTGELFF,TGTGCCAGCAGCAGAAACCAGGGGGCTAACACCGGGGAGCTGTTTTTT
NA,TRBJ2-1,TRBV18,NA,CASSSDSYNEQFF,TGTGCCAGCTCATCTGACTCCTACAATGAGCAGTTCTTC
NA,TRBJ2-1,TRBV28,NA,CASSTLGLARYNEQFF,TGTGCCAGCAGTACTTTAGGCCTAGCGAGATACAATGAGCAGTTCTTC
NA,TRBJ2-6,TRBV19,NA,CASKNVASGANVLTF,TGTGCCAGTAAAAACGTAGCCTCTGGGGCCAACGTCCTGACTTTC
NA,TRBJ1-4,TRBV5-4,NA,CASSLRARRDISATNEKLFF,TGTGCCAGCAGCTTGCGAGCCCGGAGGGACATCTCTGCAACTAATGAAAAACTGTTTTTT
NA,TRBJ2-6,TRBV18,TRBD1,CASSNRGSGANVLTF,TGTGCCAGCTCAAACAGGGGCTCTGGGGCCAACGTCCTGACTTTC
NA,TRBJ2-3,TRBV13,NA,CASSSRPGSPLDTQYF,TGTGCCAGCAGCTCTAGGCCAGGGTCCCCCCTGGATACGCAGTATTTT
NA,TRBJ2-5,TRBV7-8,NA,CASSPFVTNQPRGKETQYF,TGTGCCAGCAGCCCTTTCGTGACTAACCAACCCCGGGGGAAAGAGACCCAGTACTTC
NA,TRBJ2-3,TRBV7-6,NA,CASGGADTQYF,TGTGCCAGCGGCGGGGCAGATACGCAGTATTTT
NA,TRBJ2-5,TRBV27,NA,CASSLYGHFSSTAVQETQYF,TGTGCCAGCAGTTTATACGGACATTTTTCGAGTACCGCGGTGCAAGAGACCCAGTACTTC
NA,TRBJ1-5,TRBV19,NA,CANQVRDQPQHF,TGTGCCAACCAAGTCCGGGACCAGCCCCAGCATTTT
NA,TRBJ2-2,TRBV7-2,NA,CASSLPGQGKNTGELFF,TGTGCCAGCAGCTTACCGGGGCAGGGGAAGAACACCGGGGAGCTGTTTTTT
NA,TRBJ2-5,TRBV4-2,NA,CASSSQGVETQYF,TGTGCCAGCAGCTCACAGGGAGTGGAGACCCAGTACTTC
few,TRBJ2-1,TRBV9,TRBD2,CASSVEGTSKGYNEQFF,TGTGCCAGCAGCGTAGAAGGGACTAGCAAGGGGTACAATGAGCAGTTCTTC
NA,TRBJ2-3,TRBV5-4,NA,CASSSTLTDTQYF,TGTGCCAGCAGCTCCACGCTCACAGATACGCAGTATTTT
few,TRBJ1-5,TRBV27,NA,CASSSGTAGKQPQHF,TGTGCCAGCAGTTCTGGGACTGCGGGTAAACAGCCCCAGCATTTT
once,TRBJ2-3,TRBV6-5,NA,CASSTGYLDTQYF,TGTGCCAGCAGCACAGGGTATTTGGATACGCAGTATTTT
NA,TRBJ1-5,TRBV5-1,TRBD1,CASSPGTGEQPQHF,TGCGCCAGCAGCCCAGGGACAGGGGAACAGCCCCAGCATTTT
NA,TRBJ2-5,TRBV11-2,NA,CASSAGLQETQYF,TGTGCCAGCAGCGCAGGTCTACAAGAGACCCAGTACTTC
NA,TRBJ2-3,TRBV5-8,NA,CASSVDREADTQYF,TGTGCCAGCAGCGTTGACAGGGAGGCAGATACGCAGTATTTT
NA,TRBJ1-4,TRBV27,NA,CASSLSGSTLEKLFF,TGTGCCAGCAGTTTATCGGGCAGCACTCTTGAAAAACTGTTTTTT
NA,TRBJ1-5,TRBV24-1,NA,CATSGDEDQPQHF,TGTGCCACCAGCGGGGACGAGGATCAGCCCCAGCATTTT